This T cell receptor beta chain was sequenced for a study of cytomegalovirus exposure and HLA in healthy donors. Findings and limits, study-wide: Earlier results showed most TCR beta V segments being productive about 90% or about 30% of the time. HLA alleles were associated with 17,000 or so TCR beta sequences in a later analysis at 0.05 false discovery rate. In a later analysis, compared with equally common non-associated chains, HLA-associated beta chains were more expanded.

The PCR ran on 60 Vbeta and 13 Jbeta primers. Method: immunoSEQ multiplex PCR; TCRdb's copy keeps in-frame clones and lacks some. The data contain about 130,000 clones, more than 80% of them seen just once; the ten biggest clones take up about 6.7%. This CDR3 contains 13 residues. The V gene's germline CDR1 is SNHLY and CDR2 FYNNEI. Trimming cost V 8 bases and J 2 bases, with 12 bases left between them. A remark on this clone: Its antigen is currently unknown. Other DNA sequences in the same sample also yield this CDR3.

What was sequenced was PBMCs. The clonotype originates from a woman under 40 in good health and CMV-seropositive. The chain employs TRBV2 and TRBJ1-1; D might be TRBD1 (5 bases). The CDR3 spells CASQGDLNTEAFF. Here the CDR3 DNA reads TGTGCCAGCCAGGGCGATCTTAACACTGAAGCTTTCTTT.